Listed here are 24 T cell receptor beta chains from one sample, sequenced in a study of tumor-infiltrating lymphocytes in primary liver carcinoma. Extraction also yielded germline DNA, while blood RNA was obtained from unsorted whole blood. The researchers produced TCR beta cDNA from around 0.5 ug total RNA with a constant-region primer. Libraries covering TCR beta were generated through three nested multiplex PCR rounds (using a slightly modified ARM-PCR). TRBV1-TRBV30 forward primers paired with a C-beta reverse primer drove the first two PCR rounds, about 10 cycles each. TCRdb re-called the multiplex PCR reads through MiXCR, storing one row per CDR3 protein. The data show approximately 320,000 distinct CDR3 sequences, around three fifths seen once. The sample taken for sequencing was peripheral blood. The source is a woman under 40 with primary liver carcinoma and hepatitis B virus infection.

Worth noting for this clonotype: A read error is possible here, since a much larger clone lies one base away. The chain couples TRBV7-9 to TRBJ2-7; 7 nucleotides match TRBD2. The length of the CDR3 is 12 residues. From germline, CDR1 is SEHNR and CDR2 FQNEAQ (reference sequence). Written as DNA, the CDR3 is TGTGCCAGCAGCCTAGCGGCCTACAAGCAGTACTTC. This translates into CASSLAAYKQYF.

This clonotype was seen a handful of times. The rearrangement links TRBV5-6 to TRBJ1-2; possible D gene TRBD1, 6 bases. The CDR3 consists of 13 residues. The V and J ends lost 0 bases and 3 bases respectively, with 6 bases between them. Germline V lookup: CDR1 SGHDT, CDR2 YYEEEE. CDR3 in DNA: TGTGCCAGCAGCTTGGAGGGGGACTATGGCTACACCTTC. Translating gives CASSLEGDYGYTF.

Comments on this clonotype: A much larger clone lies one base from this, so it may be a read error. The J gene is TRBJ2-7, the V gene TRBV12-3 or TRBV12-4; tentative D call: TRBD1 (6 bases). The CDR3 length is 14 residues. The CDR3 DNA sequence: TGTGCCAGCAGTTTCGTCGTCAGGGGTTACGAGCAGTGCTTC. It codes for CASSFVVRGYEQCF.

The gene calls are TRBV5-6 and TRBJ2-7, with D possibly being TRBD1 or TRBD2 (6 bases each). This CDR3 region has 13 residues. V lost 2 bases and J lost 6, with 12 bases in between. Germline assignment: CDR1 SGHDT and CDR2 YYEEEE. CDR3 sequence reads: CASSLRGAREQYF. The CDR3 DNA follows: TGTGCCAGCAGCTTAAGGGGGGCCCGCGAGCAGTACTTC.

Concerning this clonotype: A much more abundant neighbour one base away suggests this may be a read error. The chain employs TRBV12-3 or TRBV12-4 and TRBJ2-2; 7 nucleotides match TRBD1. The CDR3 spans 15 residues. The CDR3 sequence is CTSSLTGARTGELFF. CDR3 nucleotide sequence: TGTACCAGCAGTTTAACAGGGGCGCGCACCGGGGAGCTGTTTTTT.

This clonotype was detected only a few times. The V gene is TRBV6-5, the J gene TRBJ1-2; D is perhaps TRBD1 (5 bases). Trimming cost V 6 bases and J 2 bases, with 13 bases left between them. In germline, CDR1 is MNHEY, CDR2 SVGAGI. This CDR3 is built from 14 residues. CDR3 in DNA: TGTGCCAGCAGAAGAGGGGTCTCAAACTATGGCTACACCTTC. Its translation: CASRRGVSNYGYTF.

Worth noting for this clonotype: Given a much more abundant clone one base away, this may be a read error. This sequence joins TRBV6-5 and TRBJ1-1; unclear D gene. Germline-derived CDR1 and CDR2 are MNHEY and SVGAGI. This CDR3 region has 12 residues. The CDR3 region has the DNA TGTGTCAGCAGTCCGGGTGTGGCTGAAGCTTTCTTT. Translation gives CVSSPGVAEAFF.

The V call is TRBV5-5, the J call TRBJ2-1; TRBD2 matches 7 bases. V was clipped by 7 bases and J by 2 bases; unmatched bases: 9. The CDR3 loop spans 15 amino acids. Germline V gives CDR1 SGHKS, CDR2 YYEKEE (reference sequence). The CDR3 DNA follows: TGTGCCAGCTGCTCGGCTAGCGGACCCTACAATGAGCAGTTCTTC. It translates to CASCSASGPYNEQFF.

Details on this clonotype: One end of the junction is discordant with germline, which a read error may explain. The CDR3 reads CASGPGTPDSGANVPTF. The CDR3 DNA is TGTGCTAGTGGTCCGGGGACACCCGACTCTGGGGCCAACGTCCCGACTTTC. This rearrangement joins TRBV12-5 to TRBJ2-6; the D gene is possibly TRBD1 (6 bases). CDR3 length equals 17 residues. Per the germline V gene, CDR1 is LGHNT and CDR2 is FRNRAP.

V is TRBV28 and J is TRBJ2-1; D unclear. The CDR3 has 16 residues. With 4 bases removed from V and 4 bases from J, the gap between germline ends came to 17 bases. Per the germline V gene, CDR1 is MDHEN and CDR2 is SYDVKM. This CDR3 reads CASSSRPARIYNEQFF. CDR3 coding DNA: TGTGCCAGCAGTTCCCGTCCAGCGAGGATATACAATGAGCAGTTCTTC.

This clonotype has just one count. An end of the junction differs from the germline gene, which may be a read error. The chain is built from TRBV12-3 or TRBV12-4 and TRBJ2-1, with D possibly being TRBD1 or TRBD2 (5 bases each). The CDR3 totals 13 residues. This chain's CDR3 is CASSSGTPNERFF. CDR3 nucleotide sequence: TGTGCCAGTAGTTCCGGGACCCCCAATGAGCGGTTCTTC.

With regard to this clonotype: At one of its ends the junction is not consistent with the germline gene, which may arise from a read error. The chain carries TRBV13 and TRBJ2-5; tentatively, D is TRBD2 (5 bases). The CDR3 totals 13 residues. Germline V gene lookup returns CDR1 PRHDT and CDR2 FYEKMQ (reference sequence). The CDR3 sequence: CTSSFGVEETQYF. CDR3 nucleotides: TGTACCAGCAGCTTCGGGGTGGAGGAGACCCAGTACTTC.

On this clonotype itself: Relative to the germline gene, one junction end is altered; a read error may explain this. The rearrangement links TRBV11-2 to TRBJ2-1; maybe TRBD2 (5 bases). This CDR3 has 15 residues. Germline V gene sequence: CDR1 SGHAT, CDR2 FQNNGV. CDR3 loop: CASSLFWERYNEQSF. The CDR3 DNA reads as TGTGCTAGCAGCTTATTCTGGGAGCGGTACAATGAGCAGTCCTTC.

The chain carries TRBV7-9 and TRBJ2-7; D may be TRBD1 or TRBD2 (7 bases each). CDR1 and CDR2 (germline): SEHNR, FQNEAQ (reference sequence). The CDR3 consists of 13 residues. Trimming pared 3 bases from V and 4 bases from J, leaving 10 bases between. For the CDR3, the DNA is TGTGCCAGCAGCTTCCAGGGGGGGTACGAGCAGTACTTC. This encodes CASSFQGGYEQYF. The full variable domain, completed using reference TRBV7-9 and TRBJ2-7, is DTGVSQNPRHKITKRGQNVTFRCDPISEHNRLYWYRQTLGQGPEFLTYFQNEAQLEKSRLLSDRFSAERPKGSFSTLEIQRTEQGDSAMYLCASSFQGGYEQYFGPGTRLTVT.

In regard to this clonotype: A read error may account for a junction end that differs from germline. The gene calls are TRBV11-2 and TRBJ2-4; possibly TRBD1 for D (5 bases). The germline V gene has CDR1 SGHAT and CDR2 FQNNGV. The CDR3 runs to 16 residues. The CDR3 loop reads CASNPGARARRGIQNF. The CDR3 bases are TGTGCCAGCAACCCGGGTGCCAGGGCGCGGAGAGGAATTCAGAACTTC.

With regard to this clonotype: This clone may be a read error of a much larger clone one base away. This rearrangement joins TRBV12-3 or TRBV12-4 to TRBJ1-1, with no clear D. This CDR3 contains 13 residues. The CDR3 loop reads CVSSLGSRSEAFF. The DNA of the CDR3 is TGTGTCAGCAGTCTTGGGAGTAGGTCTGAAGCTTTCTTT.

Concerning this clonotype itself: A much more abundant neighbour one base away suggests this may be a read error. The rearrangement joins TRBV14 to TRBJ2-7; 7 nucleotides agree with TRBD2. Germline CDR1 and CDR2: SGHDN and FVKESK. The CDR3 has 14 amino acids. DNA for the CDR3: TGTGGCAGCAGCGATTCTAGCGGATCCTACGAGCAGTACTTC. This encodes CGSSDSSGSYEQYF.

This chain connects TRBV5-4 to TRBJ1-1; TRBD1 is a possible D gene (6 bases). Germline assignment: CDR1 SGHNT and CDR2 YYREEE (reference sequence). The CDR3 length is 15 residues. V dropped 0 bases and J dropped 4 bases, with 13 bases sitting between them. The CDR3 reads CASSLDSGAGTEAFF. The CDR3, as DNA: TGTGCCAGCAGCTTGGATTCGGGGGCTGGCACTGAAGCTTTCTTT.

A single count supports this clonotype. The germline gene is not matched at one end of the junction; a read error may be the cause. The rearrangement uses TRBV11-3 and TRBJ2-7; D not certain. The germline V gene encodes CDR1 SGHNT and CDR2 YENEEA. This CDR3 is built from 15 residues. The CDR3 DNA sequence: TGCGTCAGCAGCTTGGAATCCCGTTCTTCCTACGAGCAGTACTTC. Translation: CVSSLESRSSYEQYF. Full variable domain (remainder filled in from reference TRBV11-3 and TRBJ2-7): EAGVVQSPRYKIIEKKQPVAFWCNPISGHNTLYWYLQNLGQGPELLIRYENEEAVDDSQLPKDRFSAERLKGVDSTLKIQPAELGDSAVYLCVSSLESRSSYEQYFGPGTRLTVT.

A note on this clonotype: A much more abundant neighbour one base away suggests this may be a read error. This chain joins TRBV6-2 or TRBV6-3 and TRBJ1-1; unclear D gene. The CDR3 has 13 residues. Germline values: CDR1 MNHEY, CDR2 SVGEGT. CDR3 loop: CASRYRRWTEAFF. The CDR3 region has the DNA TGTGCCAGCCGTTATAGGAGATGGACTGAAGCTTTCTTT.

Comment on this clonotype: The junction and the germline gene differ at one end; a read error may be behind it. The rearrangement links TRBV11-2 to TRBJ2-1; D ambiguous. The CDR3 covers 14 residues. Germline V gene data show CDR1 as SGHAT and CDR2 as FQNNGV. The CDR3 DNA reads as TGTTCCAGCAGCTTTCCATCCGATTACGATGAGCAGTTCTTC. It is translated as CSSSFPSDYDEQFF.

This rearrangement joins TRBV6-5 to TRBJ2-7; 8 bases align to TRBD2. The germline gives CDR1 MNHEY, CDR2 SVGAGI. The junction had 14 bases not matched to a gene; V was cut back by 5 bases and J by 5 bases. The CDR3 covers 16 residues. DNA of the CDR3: TGTGCCAGCAGTGACCGGGGTAGCGGGACCCGGGACGAGCAGTACTTC. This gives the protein CASSDRGSGTRDEQYF.

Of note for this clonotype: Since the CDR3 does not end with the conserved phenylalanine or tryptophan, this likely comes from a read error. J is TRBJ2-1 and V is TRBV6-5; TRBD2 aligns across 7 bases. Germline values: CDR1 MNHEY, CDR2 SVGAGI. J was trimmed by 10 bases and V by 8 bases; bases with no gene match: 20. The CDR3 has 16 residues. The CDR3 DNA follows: TGTGCCAGCTGCCACCCCTCCGGGACTATGACGGGGGAGCAGTTCATC. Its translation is CASCHPSGTMTGEQFI.

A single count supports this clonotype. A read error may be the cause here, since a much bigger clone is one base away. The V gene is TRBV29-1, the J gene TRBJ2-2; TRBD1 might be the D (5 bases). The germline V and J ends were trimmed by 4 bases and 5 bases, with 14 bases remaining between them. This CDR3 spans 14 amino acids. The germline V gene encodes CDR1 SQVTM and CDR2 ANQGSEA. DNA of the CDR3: TGCAGCGTTGGGGCAGGGATGTGGACCGGGGAGCTGTTTTTT. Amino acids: CSVGAGMWTGELFF.